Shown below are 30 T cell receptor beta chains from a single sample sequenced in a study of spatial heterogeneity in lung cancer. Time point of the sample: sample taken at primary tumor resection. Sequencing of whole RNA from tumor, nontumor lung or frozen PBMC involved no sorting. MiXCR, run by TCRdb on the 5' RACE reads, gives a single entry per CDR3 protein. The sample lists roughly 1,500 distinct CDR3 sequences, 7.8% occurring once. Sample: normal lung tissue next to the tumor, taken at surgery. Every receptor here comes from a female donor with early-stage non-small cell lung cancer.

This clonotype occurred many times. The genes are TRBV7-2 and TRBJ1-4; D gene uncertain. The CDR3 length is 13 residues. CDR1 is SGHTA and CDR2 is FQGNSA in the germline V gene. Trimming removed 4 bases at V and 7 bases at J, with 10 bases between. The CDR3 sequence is CASSSKRGEKLFF. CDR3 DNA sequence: TGTGCCAGCAGCTCTAAGCGGGGTGAAAAACTGTTTTTT.

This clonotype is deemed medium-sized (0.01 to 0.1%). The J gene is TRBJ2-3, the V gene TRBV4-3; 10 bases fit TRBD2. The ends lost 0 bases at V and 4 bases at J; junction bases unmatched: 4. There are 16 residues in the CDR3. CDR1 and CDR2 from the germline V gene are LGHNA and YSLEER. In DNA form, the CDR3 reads TGCGCCAGCAGCCAAGACCCTAGCGGGAGACCAGATACGCAGTATTTT. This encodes CASSQDPSGRPDTQYF.

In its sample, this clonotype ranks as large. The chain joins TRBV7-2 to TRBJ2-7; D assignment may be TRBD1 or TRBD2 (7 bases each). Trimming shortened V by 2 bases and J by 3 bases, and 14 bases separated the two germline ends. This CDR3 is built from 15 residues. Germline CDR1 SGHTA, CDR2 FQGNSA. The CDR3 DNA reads TGTGCCAGCAGCTTATTCAGCGGGACAGACTACGAGCAGTACTTC. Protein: CASSLFSGTDYEQYF.

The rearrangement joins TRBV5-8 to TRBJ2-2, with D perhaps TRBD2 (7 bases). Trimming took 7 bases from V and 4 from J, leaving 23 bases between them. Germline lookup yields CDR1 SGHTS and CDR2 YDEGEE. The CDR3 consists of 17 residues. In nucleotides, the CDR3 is TGTGCCAGCGGTCGGACAGTCCTAGCGGACGGCACCGGGGAGCTGTTTTTT. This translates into CASGRTVLADGTGELFF.

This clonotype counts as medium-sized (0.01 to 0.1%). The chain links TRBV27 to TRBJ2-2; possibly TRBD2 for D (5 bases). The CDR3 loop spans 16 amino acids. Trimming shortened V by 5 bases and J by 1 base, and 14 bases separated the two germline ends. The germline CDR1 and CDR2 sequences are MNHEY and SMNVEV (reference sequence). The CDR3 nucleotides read TGTGCCAGCAGTCCCCTAGCAGATTTGAACACCGGGGAGCTGTTTTTT. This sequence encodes CASSPLADLNTGELFF.

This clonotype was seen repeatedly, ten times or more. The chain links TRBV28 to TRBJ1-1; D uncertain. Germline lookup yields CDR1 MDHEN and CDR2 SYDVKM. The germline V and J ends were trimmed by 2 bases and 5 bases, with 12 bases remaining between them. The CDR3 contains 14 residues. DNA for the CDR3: TGTGCCAGCAGTTTACCGATCCGAGGGACTGAAGCTTTCTTT. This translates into CASSLPIRGTEAFF.

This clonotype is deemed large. The CDR3 bases are TGTGCCAGTAGTAATCCGAACACCGGGGAGCTGTTTTTT. Its translation: CASSNPNTGELFF. The rearrangement links TRBV19 to TRBJ2-2; D is unresolved. CDR1 LNHDA and CDR2 SQIVND come from the germline V gene (reference sequence). The germline V and J ends were trimmed by 4 bases and 0 bases, with 3 bases remaining between them. The CDR3 length is 13 residues.

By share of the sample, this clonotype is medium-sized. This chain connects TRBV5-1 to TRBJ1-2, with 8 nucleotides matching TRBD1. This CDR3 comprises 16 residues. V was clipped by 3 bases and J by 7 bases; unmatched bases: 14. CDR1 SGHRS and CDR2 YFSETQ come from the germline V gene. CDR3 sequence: CASSSRGQGAIGGYTF. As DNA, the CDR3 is TGCGCCAGCAGCTCCCGGGGCCAGGGGGCAATAGGTGGCTACACCTTC.

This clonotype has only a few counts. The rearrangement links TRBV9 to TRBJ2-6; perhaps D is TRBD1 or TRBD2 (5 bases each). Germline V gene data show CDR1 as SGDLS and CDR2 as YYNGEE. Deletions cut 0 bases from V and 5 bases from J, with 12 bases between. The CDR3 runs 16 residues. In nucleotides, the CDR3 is TGTGCCAGCAGCGTAGCTACGGGGACCCGGGCCAACGTCCTGACTTTC. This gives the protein CASSVATGTRANVLTF.

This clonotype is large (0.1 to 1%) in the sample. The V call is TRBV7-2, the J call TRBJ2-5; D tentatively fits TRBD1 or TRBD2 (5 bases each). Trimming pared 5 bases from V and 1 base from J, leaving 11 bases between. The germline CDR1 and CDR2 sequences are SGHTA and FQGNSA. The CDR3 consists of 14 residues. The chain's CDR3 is CASSIRDLQETQYF. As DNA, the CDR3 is TGTGCCAGCAGCATCCGGGACCTCCAAGAGACCCAGTACTTC.

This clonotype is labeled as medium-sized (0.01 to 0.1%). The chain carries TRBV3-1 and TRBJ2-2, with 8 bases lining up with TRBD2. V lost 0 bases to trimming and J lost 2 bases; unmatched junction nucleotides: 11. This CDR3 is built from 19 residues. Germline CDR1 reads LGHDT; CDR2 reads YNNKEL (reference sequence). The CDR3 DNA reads TGTGCCAGCAGCCAAGAGGGGCAGTGGAGCGGGAGTAACACCGGGGAGCTGTTTTTT. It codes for CASSQEGQWSGSNTGELFF.

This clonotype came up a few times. DNA for the CDR3: TGTGCCAGCAGCCGGGGAGACAATCAGCCCCAGCATTTT. Protein: CASSRGDNQPQHF. The V and J genes are TRBV14 and TRBJ1-5; D is unclear. Germline CDR1 is SGHDN and CDR2 is FVKESK. Trimming pared 4 bases from V and 3 bases from J, leaving 7 bases between. The CDR3 spans 13 residues.

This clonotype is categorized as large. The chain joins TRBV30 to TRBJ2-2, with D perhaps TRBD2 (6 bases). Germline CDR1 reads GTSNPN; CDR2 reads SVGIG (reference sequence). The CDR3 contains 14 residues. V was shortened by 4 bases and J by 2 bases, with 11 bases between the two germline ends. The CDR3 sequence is CAWNGGSNTGELFF. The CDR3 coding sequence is TGTGCCTGGAACGGGGGATCTAACACCGGGGAGCTGTTTTTT.

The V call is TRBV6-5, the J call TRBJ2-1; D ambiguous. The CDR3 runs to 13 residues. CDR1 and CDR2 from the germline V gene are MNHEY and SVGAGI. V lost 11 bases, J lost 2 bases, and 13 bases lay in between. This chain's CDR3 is CASTAGPYNEQFF. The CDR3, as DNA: TGTGCCTCCACGGCTGGCCCCTACAATGAGCAGTTCTTC.

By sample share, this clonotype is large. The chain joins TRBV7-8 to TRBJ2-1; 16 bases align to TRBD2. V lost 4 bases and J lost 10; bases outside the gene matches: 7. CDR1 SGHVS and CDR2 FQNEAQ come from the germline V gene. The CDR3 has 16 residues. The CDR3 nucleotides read TGTGCCAGCAGCTCTCGGGGACTAGCGGGAGGGAAGGAGCAGTTCTTC. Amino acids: CASSSRGLAGGKEQFF.

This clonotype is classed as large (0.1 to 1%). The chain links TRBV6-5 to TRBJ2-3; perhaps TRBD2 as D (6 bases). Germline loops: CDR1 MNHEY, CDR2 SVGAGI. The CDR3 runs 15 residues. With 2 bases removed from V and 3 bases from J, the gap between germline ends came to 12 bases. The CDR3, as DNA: TGTGCCAGCAGTTACCAGGCTAGCGAGACAGATACGCAGTATTTT. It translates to CASSYQASETDTQYF.

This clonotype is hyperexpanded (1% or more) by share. The chain's CDR3 is CAISDIRDSVYTGELFF. As DNA, the CDR3 is TGTGCCATCAGTGATATAAGGGACAGCGTCTACACCGGGGAGCTGTTTTTT. The chain combines TRBV10-3 with TRBJ2-2; 7 bases fit TRBD1. The CDR3 runs 17 residues. V dropped 3 bases and J dropped 3; count of bases not matched to a gene: 10. Germline V gene sequence: CDR1 ENHRY, CDR2 SYGVKD.

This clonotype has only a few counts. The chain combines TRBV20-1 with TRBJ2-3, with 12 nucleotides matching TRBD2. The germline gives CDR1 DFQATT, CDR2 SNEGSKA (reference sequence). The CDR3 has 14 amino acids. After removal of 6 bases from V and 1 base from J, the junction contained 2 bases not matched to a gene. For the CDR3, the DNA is TGCAGTGCCAGACTAGCGGGGGGCACAGATACGCAGTATTTT. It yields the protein CSARLAGGTDTQYF.

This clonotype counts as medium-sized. CDR3 region: CASGRASATDTQYF. The CDR3, as DNA: TGTGCCAGCGGCCGAGCGAGCGCGACAGATACGCAGTATTTT. V is TRBV6-5 and J is TRBJ2-3; D not resolved. Germline CDR1 is MNHEY and CDR2 is SVGAGI. V was pared by 8 bases and J by 3 bases, with 15 bases between. This CDR3 has 14 amino acids.

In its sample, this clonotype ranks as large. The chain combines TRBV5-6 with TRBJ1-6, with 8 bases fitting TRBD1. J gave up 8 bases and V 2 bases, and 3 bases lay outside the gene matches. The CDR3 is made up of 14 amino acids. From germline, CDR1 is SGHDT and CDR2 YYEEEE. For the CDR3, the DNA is TGTGCCAGCAGCTTTCGGGACAGGTATTCACCCCTCCACTTT. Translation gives CASSFRDRYSPLHF.

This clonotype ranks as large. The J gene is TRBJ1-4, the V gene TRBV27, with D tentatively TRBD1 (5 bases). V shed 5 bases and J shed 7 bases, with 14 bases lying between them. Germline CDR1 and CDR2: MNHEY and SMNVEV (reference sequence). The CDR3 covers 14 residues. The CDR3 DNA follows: TGTGCCAGCAGTCGACAGTCAAGAAGTGAAAAACTGTTTTTT. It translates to CASSRQSRSEKLFF.

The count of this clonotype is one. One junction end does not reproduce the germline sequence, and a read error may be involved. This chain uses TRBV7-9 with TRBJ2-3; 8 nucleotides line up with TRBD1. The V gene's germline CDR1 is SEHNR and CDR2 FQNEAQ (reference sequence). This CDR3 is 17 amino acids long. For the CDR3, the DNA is TGTGCCAGCAGCAGATCCACCAGGACAGGGTGGACAGTTACGCAGTATTTT. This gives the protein CASSRSTRTGWTVTQYF.

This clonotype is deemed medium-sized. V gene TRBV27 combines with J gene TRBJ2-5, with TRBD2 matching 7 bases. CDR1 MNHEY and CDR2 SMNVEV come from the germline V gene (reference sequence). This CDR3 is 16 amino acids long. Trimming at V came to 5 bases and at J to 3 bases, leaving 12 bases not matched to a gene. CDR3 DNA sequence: TGTGCCAGCAGTCCGACTTGGACTAGTGGGAAAGAGACCCAGTACTTC. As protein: CASSPTWTSGKETQYF.

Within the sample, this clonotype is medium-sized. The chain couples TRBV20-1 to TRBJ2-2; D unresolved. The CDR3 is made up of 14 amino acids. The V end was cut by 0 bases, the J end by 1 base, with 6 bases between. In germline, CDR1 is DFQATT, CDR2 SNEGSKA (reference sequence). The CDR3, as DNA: TGCAGTGCTAGAGATTTCCAGAACACCGGGGAGCTGTTTTTT. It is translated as CSARDFQNTGELFF.

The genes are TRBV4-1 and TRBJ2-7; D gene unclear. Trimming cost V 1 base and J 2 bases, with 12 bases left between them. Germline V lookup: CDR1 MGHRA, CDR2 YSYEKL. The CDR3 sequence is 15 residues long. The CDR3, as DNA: TGCGCCAGCAGCCAAGGGACCCTAACCCCCTACGAGCAGTACTTC. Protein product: CASSQGTLTPYEQYF.

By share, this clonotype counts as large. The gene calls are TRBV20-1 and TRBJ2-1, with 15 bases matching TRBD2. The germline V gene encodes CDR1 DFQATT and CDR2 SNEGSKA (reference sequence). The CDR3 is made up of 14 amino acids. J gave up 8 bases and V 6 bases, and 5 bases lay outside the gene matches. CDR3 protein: CSAGGTSGRHEQFF. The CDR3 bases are TGCAGTGCGGGGGGGACTAGCGGGAGGCATGAGCAGTTCTTC.

CDR3 region: CASKLGQGTYEQYF. The CDR3 region has the DNA TGTGCCAGCAAACTGGGACAGGGCACCTACGAGCAGTACTTC. This chain joins TRBV27 and TRBJ2-7; 9 nucleotides match TRBD1. The CDR3 contains 14 residues. With V trimmed by 7 bases and J by 2 bases, 6 bases remained unmatched. Looked up from germline, CDR1 is MNHEY and CDR2 is SMNVEV (reference sequence).

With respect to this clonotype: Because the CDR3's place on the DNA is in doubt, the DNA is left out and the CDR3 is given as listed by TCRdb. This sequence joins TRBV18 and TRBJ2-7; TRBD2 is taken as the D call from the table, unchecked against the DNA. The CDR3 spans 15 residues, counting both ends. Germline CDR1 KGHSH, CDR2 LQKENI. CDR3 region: CASSPLRASSYEQYF.

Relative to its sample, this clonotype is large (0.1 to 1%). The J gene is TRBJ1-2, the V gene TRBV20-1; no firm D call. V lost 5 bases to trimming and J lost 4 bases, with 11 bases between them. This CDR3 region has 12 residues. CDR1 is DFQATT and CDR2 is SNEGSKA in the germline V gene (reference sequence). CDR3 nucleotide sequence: TGCAGTGCTTCGACTGATGCCTATGGCTACACCTTC. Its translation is CSASTDAYGYTF.

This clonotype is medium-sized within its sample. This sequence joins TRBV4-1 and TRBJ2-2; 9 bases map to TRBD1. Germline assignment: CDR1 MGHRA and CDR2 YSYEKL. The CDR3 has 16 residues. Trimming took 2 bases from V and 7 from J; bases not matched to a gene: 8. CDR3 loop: CASSQRRTGESGELFF. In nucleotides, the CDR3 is TGCGCCAGCAGCCAAAGGCGGACAGGGGAGAGCGGGGAGCTGTTTTTT.